The 10 T cell receptor beta chains listed next were all sequenced from one sample in a study of control samples from healthy donors and cancer patients. TCRdb keeps only in-frame clones here, not all; method: immunoSEQ multiplex PCR. This table holds approximately 110,000 clones, roughly 90% found once. The sample consisted of blood. The receptors stem from a woman between 18 and 30 years old in good health.

The chain is built from TRBV7-9 and TRBJ2-1; weak D call: TRBD2 (7 bases). The V gene's germline CDR1 is SEHNR and CDR2 FQNEAQ (reference sequence). V dropped 2 bases and J dropped 3 bases, with 14 bases sitting between them. This CDR3 is built from 16 residues. The CDR3 region has the DNA TGTGCCAGCAGCTTACTCCCGGGGGGCTACTACAATGAGCAGTTCTTC. It specifies CASSLLPGGYYNEQFF.

The CDR3 region is CASSLAGSSTDTQYF. CDR3 nucleotide sequence: TGTGCCAGCAGTCTAGCGGGTTCTAGCACAGATACGCAGTATTTT. V and J are TRBV6-2 or TRBV6-3 and TRBJ2-3; TRBD2 matches at 8 bases. V was pared by 5 bases and J by 0 bases, with 4 bases of the junction left unmatched. The CDR3 spans 15 residues. Per the germline V gene, CDR1 is MNHEY and CDR2 is SVGEGT.

V gene TRBV5-4 combines with J gene TRBJ2-3, with 10 bases identical to TRBD2. The CDR3 length is 16 residues. The V gene's germline CDR1 is SGHNT and CDR2 YYREEE (reference sequence). After removal of 4 bases from V and 2 bases from J, the junction contained 7 bases not matched to a gene. Here the CDR3 reads CASSPGLAVTTDTQYF. CDR3 DNA sequence: TGTGCCAGCAGCCCTGGACTAGCGGTTACCACAGATACGCAGTATTTT.

The rearrangement uses TRBV3-1 (or the pseudogene TRBV3-2) and TRBJ1-1; weak D call: TRBD1 (6 bases). The CDR3 length is 12 residues. The ends were cut back, 1 base at V and 11 bases at J, with 11 bases in the middle. Germline V lookup: CDR1 LGHDT, CDR2 YNNKEL (reference sequence). CDR3 in DNA: TGTGCCAGCAGCCAAGGCCGTCAGGGGGCTTTCTTT. It translates to CASSQGRQGAFF.

This sequence joins TRBV28 and TRBJ1-2; perhaps TRBD1 as D (6 bases). Germline-derived CDR1 and CDR2 are MDHEN and SYDVKM. Trimming shortened V by 5 bases and J by 2 bases, and 9 bases separated the two germline ends. The CDR3 consists of 13 residues. This CDR3 is CASSLTGNYGYTF. CDR3 coding DNA: TGTGCCAGCAGTCTCACAGGGAACTATGGCTACACCTTC.

V is TRBV5-8 and J is TRBJ2-7; 7 bases map to TRBD1. V shed 2 bases and J 2 bases; nucleotides not matched to a gene: 7. The CDR3 totals 15 residues. Germline CDR1 SGHTS, CDR2 YDEGEE. CDR3 amino acids: CASSLGQGVAYEQYF. The DNA for the CDR3 is TGTGCCAGCAGCTTAGGGCAGGGGGTCGCCTACGAGCAGTACTTC.

The chain joins TRBV15 to TRBJ2-7; D is unclear. The ends were cut back, 0 bases at V and 5 bases at J, with 2 bases in the middle. CDR1 is LNHNV and CDR2 is YYDKDF in the germline V gene (reference sequence). The CDR3 has 11 residues. CDR3 region: CATSRDNEQYF. DNA of the CDR3: TGTGCCACCAGCAGAGACAACGAGCAGTACTTC.

J is TRBJ2-7 and V is TRBV11-2, with 8 bases matching TRBD2. The CDR3 totals 16 residues. Germline V gene data show CDR1 as SGHAT and CDR2 as FQNNGV. After removal of 4 bases from V and 0 bases from J, the junction contained 8 bases not matched to a gene. The DNA of the CDR3 is TGTGCCAGCAGCTCAACCAGACTAGCGAGCTCCTACGAGCAGTACTTC. This translates into CASSSTRLASSYEQYF.

The chain carries TRBV6-2 or TRBV6-3 and TRBJ2-1; a weak D match, TRBD1 (5 bases). V lost 6 bases and J 1 base, leaving 16 bases between the germline ends. CDR1 is MNHEY and CDR2 is SVGEGT in the germline V gene. This CDR3 region has 16 residues. CDR3 bases: TGTGCCAGCAGCCCCAGGGTCTTTGGTTCCTACAATGAGCAGTTCTTC. Translating gives CASSPRVFGSYNEQFF.

Written as DNA, the CDR3 is TGTGCCAGCAGCTTAGTCGGGGGAGCAATAACCTTCGCAGGAGATACGCAGTATTTT. Amino acids: CASSLVGGAITFAGDTQYF. The chain combines TRBV7-8 with TRBJ2-3, with TRBD2 as a possible D gene (6 bases). This CDR3 region has 19 residues. V dropped 1 base and J dropped 5 bases, with 25 bases sitting between them. Germline V gene lookup returns CDR1 SGHVS and CDR2 FQNEAQ.